This T cell receptor (beta chain) is drawn from a study of shared clonotypes between healthy human individuals. Each donor was a Caucasian adult residing in Nashville, Tennessee. The table came from immunoSEQ multiplex PCR; TCRdb's copy has only in-frame clones and leaves some out. The table has hundreds of thousands of clones, about 97% seen once. Germline lookup yields CDR1 SGHDT and CDR2 YYEEEE. The CDR3 covers 14 residues. The V end was cut by 6 bases, the J end by 2 bases, with 13 bases between. The J gene is TRBJ2-3, the V gene TRBV5-6; perhaps TRBD1 as D (6 bases). This TCR was sampled from a man aged 25-40 years in good health. Specimen: memory CD8+ T cells sorted from blood. Subset denoted: CD45RO+ cells pooled with CCR7-negative TemRA cells. This chain's CDR3 is CASIEGDNTDTQYF. The CDR3 DNA is TGTGCCAGCATAGAGGGGGACAACACAGATACGCAGTATTTT.